The T cell receptor (beta chain) under discussion was sequenced for a study of Ad26.COV2.S vaccination and SARS-CoV-2 variants. The CDR3 consists of 17 residues. Deletions cut 6 bases from V and 0 bases from J, with 20 bases between. Germline assignment: CDR1 MDHEN and CDR2 SYDVKM. Only in-frame clones appear in the TCRdb table, and some are missing; sequencing was by immunoSEQ multiplex PCR. Counted here are around 400,000 clones, around nine tenths occurring once; the ten biggest clones make up approximately 1.9%. Described treatment: over 15 received Ad26.COV2.S at low or high dose, single or two shots; 5 received placebo; per-sample allocation not given. Sampling happened 63 days after the first vaccine or placebo injection.

Material: peripheral blood, obtained in a trial of Ad26.COV2.S vaccine versus placebo. The chain combines TRBV28 with TRBJ1-2, with D possibly being TRBD1 (6 bases). This TCR derives from a person between 18 and 65 years old who received the Ad26.COV2.S COVID-19 vaccine or a placebo. The CDR3 loop reads CASSPIMGAGANYGYTF. The DNA for the CDR3 is TGTGCCAGCAGCCCAATAATGGGGGCGGGGGCTAACTATGGCTACACCTTC.